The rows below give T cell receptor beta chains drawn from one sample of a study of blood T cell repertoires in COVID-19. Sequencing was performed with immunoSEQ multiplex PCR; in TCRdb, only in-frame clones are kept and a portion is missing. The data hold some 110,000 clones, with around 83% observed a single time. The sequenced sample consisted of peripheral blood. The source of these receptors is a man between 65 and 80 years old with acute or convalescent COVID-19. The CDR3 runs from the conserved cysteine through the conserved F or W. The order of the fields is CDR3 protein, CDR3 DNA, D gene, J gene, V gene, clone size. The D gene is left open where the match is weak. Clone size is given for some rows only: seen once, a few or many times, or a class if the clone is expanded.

cdr3_aa: CASSAGQRPSPLHF
cdr3_nt: TGTGCCAGCAGCGCAGGGCAACGGCCTTCACCCCTCCACTTT
d_call: .
j_call: TRBJ1-6
v_call: TRBV28
clone_size: .

cdr3_aa: CASSQDVAPNSPLHF
cdr3_nt: TGCGCCAGCAGCCAAGACGTGGCACCTAATTCACCCCTCCACTTT
d_call: .
j_call: TRBJ1-6
v_call: TRBV4-1
clone_size: .

cdr3_aa: CASSLDRSNEQFF
cdr3_nt: TGTGCCAGCAGCTTGGACAGGAGCAATGAGCAGTTCTTC
d_call: TRBD1
j_call: TRBJ2-1
v_call: TRBV7-8
clone_size: .

cdr3_aa: CASSVAGGRDTGELFF
cdr3_nt: TGTGCCAGCAGCGTAGCAGGGGGCCGCGACACCGGGGAGCTGTTTTTT
d_call: TRBD1
j_call: TRBJ2-2
v_call: TRBV9
clone_size: .

cdr3_aa: CASSTLGLAGGNTDTQYF
cdr3_nt: TGTGCCAGTAGTACCCTGGGACTAGCGGGGGGAAACACAGATACGCAGTATTTT
d_call: TRBD2
j_call: TRBJ2-3
v_call: TRBV19
clone_size: .

cdr3_aa: CAASGTVSNQPQHF
cdr3_nt: TGTGCCGCCAGTGGGACAGTTAGCAATCAGCCCCAGCATTTT
d_call: TRBD1
j_call: TRBJ1-5
v_call: TRBV24-1
clone_size: .

cdr3_aa: CASSLARGSSGPGTGELFF
cdr3_nt: TGTGCCAGCAGCTTAGCCCGGGGGAGTAGCGGGCCTGGTACCGGGGAGCTGTTTTTT
d_call: TRBD2
j_call: TRBJ2-2
v_call: TRBV7-9
clone_size: .

cdr3_aa: CASSTYRGANSPLHF
cdr3_nt: TGTGCCAGCAGTACATACAGGGGTGCAAATTCACCCCTCCACTTT
d_call: TRBD1
j_call: TRBJ1-6
v_call: TRBV6-5
clone_size: .

cdr3_aa: CASSLAISDLETQYF
cdr3_nt: TGCGCCAGCAGCTTGGCCATTAGCGATTTAGAGACCCAGTACTTC
d_call: .
j_call: TRBJ2-5
v_call: TRBV5-1
clone_size: .

cdr3_aa: CASSPGTSGVSYEQYF
cdr3_nt: TGCGCCAGCAGCCCCGGGACTAGCGGGGTTTCCTACGAGCAGTACTTC
d_call: TRBD2
j_call: TRBJ2-7
v_call: TRBV5-1
clone_size: .

cdr3_aa: CASSLSQARNIQYF
cdr3_nt: TGTGCCAGCAGCTTGTCGCAAGCACGAAACATTCAGTACTTC
d_call: .
j_call: TRBJ2-4
v_call: TRBV5-6
clone_size: once

cdr3_aa: CSVRDRGFYNEQFF
cdr3_nt: TGCAGCGTTCGGGACAGGGGGTTCTACAATGAGCAGTTCTTC
d_call: TRBD1
j_call: TRBJ2-1
v_call: TRBV29-1
clone_size: .

cdr3_aa: CASHDRPSGNTIYF
cdr3_nt: TGTGCCTCCCATGACAGGCCGTCTGGAAACACCATATATTTT
d_call: .
j_call: TRBJ1-3
v_call: TRBV10-3
clone_size: once

cdr3_aa: CASSQDPSGSIYEQYF
cdr3_nt: TGCGCCAGCAGCCAAGATCCTAGCGGCTCCATCTACGAGCAGTACTTC
d_call: TRBD2
j_call: TRBJ2-7
v_call: TRBV4-1
clone_size: few

cdr3_aa: CATSPGGVETQYF
cdr3_nt: TGTGCCACCAGTCCAGGGGGCGTGGAGACCCAGTACTTC
d_call: TRBD1
j_call: TRBJ2-5
v_call: TRBV24-1
clone_size: few

cdr3_aa: CASSPEGQGSYTF
cdr3_nt: TGCGCCAGCAGCCCGGAGGGACAGGGTAGCTACACCTTC
d_call: TRBD1
j_call: TRBJ1-2
v_call: TRBV5-1
clone_size: .

cdr3_aa: CASSLVQGSTEAFF
cdr3_nt: TGTGCCAGCAGTCTGGTCCAGGGGTCCACTGAAGCTTTCTTT
d_call: .
j_call: TRBJ1-1
v_call: TRBV7-9
clone_size: .

cdr3_aa: CASSLGQGKQFF
cdr3_nt: TGTGCCAGCAGTCTAGGACAGGGGAAGCAGTTCTTC
d_call: TRBD1
j_call: TRBJ2-1
v_call: TRBV6-5
clone_size: .

cdr3_aa: CASGLNERQGGTEAFF
cdr3_nt: TGTGCTAGTGGTTTGAACGAACGACAGGGAGGAACTGAAGCTTTCTTT
d_call: TRBD1
j_call: TRBJ1-1
v_call: TRBV12-5
clone_size: .

cdr3_aa: CASGPRTGEQYF
cdr3_nt: TGTGCTAGTGGCCCAAGAACGGGCGAGCAGTACTTC
d_call: .
j_call: TRBJ2-7
v_call: TRBV12-5
clone_size: .

cdr3_aa: CASTPAGGSLDTEAFF
cdr3_nt: TGTGCCAGCACGCCCGCCGGAGGGTCCCTGGATACTGAAGCTTTCTTT
d_call: .
j_call: TRBJ1-1
v_call: TRBV28
clone_size: .

cdr3_aa: CAWSAGGGYTF
cdr3_nt: TGTGCCTGGAGTGCAGGGGGAGGCTACACCTTC
d_call: TRBD1
j_call: TRBJ1-2
v_call: TRBV30
clone_size: .

cdr3_aa: CASNSQGGEQPQHF
cdr3_nt: TGTGCCAGCAACTCCCAGGGGGGAGAACAGCCCCAGCATTTT
d_call: TRBD1
j_call: TRBJ1-5
v_call: TRBV9
clone_size: .

cdr3_aa: CASSAPDRGTEAFF
cdr3_nt: TGTGCCAGTAGTGCTCCGGACAGGGGTACTGAAGCTTTCTTT
d_call: TRBD1
j_call: TRBJ1-1
v_call: TRBV19
clone_size: .

cdr3_aa: CASMPPGISYNSPLHF
cdr3_nt: TGTGCCAGCATGCCACCGGGAATCTCCTATAATTCACCCCTCCACTTT
d_call: .
j_call: TRBJ1-6
v_call: TRBV2
clone_size: few

cdr3_aa: CASSVSYRDKAYEQYF
cdr3_nt: TGTGCCAGCAGCGTAAGCTACCGGGACAAAGCCTACGAGCAGTACTTC
d_call: .
j_call: TRBJ2-7
v_call: TRBV9
clone_size: .

cdr3_aa: CATSRLSEGVNYGYTF
cdr3_nt: TGTGCCACCAGCAGATTGTCCGAGGGAGTAAACTATGGCTACACCTTC
d_call: .
j_call: TRBJ1-2
v_call: TRBV15
clone_size: .

cdr3_aa: CASSLTLAGDPWNEQFF
cdr3_nt: TGTGCCAGCAGCTTAACACTAGCGGGGGACCCTTGGAATGAGCAGTTCTTC
d_call: TRBD2
j_call: TRBJ2-1
v_call: TRBV7-9
clone_size: .

cdr3_aa: CASTPDRGNTEAFF
cdr3_nt: TGTGCCAGCACCCCGGACAGGGGAAACACTGAAGCTTTCTTT
d_call: TRBD1
j_call: TRBJ1-1
v_call: TRBV6-5
clone_size: few

cdr3_aa: CASSRAGAGGNEQFF
cdr3_nt: TGTGCCAGCAGTAGAGCGGGAGCAGGAGGCAATGAGCAGTTCTTC
d_call: TRBD2
j_call: TRBJ2-1
v_call: TRBV28
clone_size: .

cdr3_aa: CASSSRRNRDRDGYTF
cdr3_nt: TGTGCCAGCAGTTCCCGCCGAAACCGGGACAGGGACGGCTACACCTTC
d_call: TRBD1
j_call: TRBJ1-2
v_call: TRBV27
clone_size: .

cdr3_aa: CASETSGSNNEQFF
cdr3_nt: TGTGCCAGCGAGACTAGCGGGAGTAACAATGAGCAGTTCTTC
d_call: TRBD2
j_call: TRBJ2-1
v_call: TRBV28
clone_size: .

cdr3_aa: CASSQGTASTDTQYF
cdr3_nt: TGCGCCAGCAGCCAAGGCACAGCCAGCACAGATACGCAGTATTTT
d_call: .
j_call: TRBJ2-3
v_call: TRBV4-1
clone_size: .

cdr3_aa: CAWSVDRGRVSGYTF
cdr3_nt: TGTGCCTGGAGTGTTGACAGGGGGCGCGTGAGTGGCTACACCTTC
d_call: TRBD1
j_call: TRBJ1-2
v_call: TRBV30
clone_size: .

cdr3_aa: CASRGTGALGEKLFF
cdr3_nt: TGCGCCAGCAGAGGGACAGGGGCGCTCGGCGAAAAACTGTTTTTT
d_call: TRBD1
j_call: TRBJ1-4
v_call: TRBV5-1
clone_size: .

cdr3_aa: CASSLGQGYTETQYF
cdr3_nt: TGCGCCAGCAGCTTGGGACAGGGGTATACGGAGACCCAGTACTTC
d_call: TRBD1
j_call: TRBJ2-5
v_call: TRBV5-1
clone_size: .

cdr3_aa: CASSFRDRTYNEQFF
cdr3_nt: TGTGCCAGCAGTTTTCGGGACAGAACATACAATGAGCAGTTCTTC
d_call: TRBD1
j_call: TRBJ2-1
v_call: TRBV28
clone_size: .

cdr3_aa: CAWKTRGLNTEAFF
cdr3_nt: TGTGCCTGGAAAACCAGGGGGCTGAATACTGAAGCTTTCTTT
d_call: TRBD1
j_call: TRBJ1-1
v_call: TRBV30
clone_size: .

cdr3_aa: CASSQEKSAGADTQYF
cdr3_nt: TGTGCCAGCAGCCAAGAAAAGAGCGCGGGAGCCGATACGCAGTATTTT
d_call: TRBD2
j_call: TRBJ2-3
v_call: TRBV4-2
clone_size: .

cdr3_aa: CASSQPGQNQPQHF
cdr3_nt: TGTGCCAGCAGTCAACCGGGACAGAATCAGCCCCAGCATTTT
d_call: TRBD1
j_call: TRBJ1-5
v_call: TRBV28
clone_size: .

cdr3_aa: CASRTQGTDGYTF
cdr3_nt: TGTGCCAGCAGGACACAGGGGACGGACGGCTACACCTTC
d_call: TRBD1
j_call: TRBJ1-2
v_call: TRBV5-6
clone_size: .

cdr3_aa: CASSLEATELAYGYTF
cdr3_nt: TGCGCCAGCAGCCTAGAAGCGACTGAATTGGCCTATGGCTACACCTTC
d_call: .
j_call: TRBJ1-2
v_call: TRBV5-1
clone_size: .

cdr3_aa: CAISLVGSVTTGTGGNKQPQHF
cdr3_nt: TGTGCCATCAGTCTAGTGGGTTCGGTGACGACGGGGACAGGGGGCAACAAGCAGCCCCAGCATTTT
d_call: TRBD1
j_call: TRBJ1-5
v_call: TRBV10-3
clone_size: .

cdr3_aa: CASSCNRWKNTEAFF
cdr3_nt: TGTGCCAGCAGTTGTAACAGGTGGAAGAACACTGAAGCTTTCTTT
d_call: .
j_call: TRBJ1-1
v_call: TRBV6-4
clone_size: .

cdr3_aa: CASSLLFGEQETQYF
cdr3_nt: TGTGCCAGCTCCCTCTTATTCGGGGAGCAAGAGACCCAGTACTTC
d_call: .
j_call: TRBJ2-5
v_call: TRBV18
clone_size: .